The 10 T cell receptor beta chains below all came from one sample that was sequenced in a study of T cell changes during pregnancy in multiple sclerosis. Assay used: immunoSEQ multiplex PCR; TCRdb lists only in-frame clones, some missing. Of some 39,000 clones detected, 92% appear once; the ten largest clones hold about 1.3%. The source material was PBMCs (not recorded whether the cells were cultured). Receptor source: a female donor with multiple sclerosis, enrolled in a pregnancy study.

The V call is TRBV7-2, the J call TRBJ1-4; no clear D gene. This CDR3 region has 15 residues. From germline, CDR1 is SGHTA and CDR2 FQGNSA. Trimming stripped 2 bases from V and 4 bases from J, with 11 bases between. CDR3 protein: CASSLRISLNEKLFF. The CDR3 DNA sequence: TGTGCCAGCAGCTTAAGGATTTCCCTTAATGAAAAACTGTTTTTT.

CDR3 DNA: TGTGCCAGCAGCACGGACTCGGAGGCGAACACCGGGGAGCTGTTTTTT. It encodes CASSTDSEANTGELFF. The chain joins TRBV7-2 to TRBJ2-2, with a weak D call TRBD2 (5 bases). CDR3 length: 16 residues. In germline, CDR1 is SGHTA, CDR2 FQGNSA. Trimming pared 5 bases from V and 0 bases from J, leaving 13 bases between.

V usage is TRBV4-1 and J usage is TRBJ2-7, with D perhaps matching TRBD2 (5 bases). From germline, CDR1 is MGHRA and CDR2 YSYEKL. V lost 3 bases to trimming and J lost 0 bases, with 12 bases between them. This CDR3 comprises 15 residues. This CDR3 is CASSHGPGSSYEQYF. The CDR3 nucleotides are TGCGCCAGCAGCCATGGACCGGGGAGCTCCTACGAGCAGTACTTC.

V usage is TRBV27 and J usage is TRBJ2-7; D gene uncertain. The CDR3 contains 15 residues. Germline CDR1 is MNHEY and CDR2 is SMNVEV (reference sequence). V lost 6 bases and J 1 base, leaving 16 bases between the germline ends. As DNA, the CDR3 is TGTGCCAGCAGCCTTAGGACCATGCGATCCTACGAGCAGTACTTC. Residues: CASSLRTMRSYEQYF.

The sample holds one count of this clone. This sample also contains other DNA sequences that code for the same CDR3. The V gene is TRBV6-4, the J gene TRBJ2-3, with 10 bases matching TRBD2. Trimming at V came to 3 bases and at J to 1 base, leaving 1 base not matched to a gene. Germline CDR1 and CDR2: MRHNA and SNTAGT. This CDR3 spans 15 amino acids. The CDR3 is CASSDGTSGTDTQYF. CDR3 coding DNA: TGTGCCAGCAGTGATGGGACTAGCGGCACAGATACGCAGTATTTT.

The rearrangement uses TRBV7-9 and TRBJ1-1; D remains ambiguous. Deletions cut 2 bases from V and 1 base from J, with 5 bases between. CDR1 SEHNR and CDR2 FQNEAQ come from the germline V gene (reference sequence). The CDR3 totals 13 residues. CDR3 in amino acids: CASSLPQNTEAFF. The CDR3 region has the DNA TGTGCCAGCAGCTTACCCCAGAACACTGAAGCTTTCTTT.

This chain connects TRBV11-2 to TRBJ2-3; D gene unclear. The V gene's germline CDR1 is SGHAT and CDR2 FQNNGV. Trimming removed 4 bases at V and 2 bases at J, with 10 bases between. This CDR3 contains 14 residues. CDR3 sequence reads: CASSYEEYTDTQYF. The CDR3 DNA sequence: TGTGCCAGCAGCTATGAAGAGTACACAGATACGCAGTATTTT.

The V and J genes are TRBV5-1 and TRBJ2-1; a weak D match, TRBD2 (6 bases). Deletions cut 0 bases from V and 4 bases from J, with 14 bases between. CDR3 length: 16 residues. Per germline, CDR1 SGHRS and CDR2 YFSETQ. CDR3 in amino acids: CASSLATGVGYNEQFF. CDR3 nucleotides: TGCGCCAGCAGCTTGGCTACGGGAGTGGGATACAATGAGCAGTTCTTC.

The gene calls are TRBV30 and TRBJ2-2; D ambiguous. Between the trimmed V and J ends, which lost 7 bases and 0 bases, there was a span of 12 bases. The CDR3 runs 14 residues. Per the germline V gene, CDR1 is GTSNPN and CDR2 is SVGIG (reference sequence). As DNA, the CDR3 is TGTGCCTTGACGTTTGGACCGAACACCGGGGAGCTGTTTTTT. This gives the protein CALTFGPNTGELFF.

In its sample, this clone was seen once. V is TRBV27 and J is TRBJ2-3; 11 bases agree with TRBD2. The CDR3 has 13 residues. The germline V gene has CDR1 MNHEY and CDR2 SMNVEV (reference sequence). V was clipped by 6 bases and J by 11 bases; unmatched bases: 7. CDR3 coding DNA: TGTGCCAGCAGCCCGTTAGCGGGAGGGGAGCAGTATTTT. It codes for CASSPLAGGEQYF.